The clone carrying this T cell receptor beta chain was detected ten times or more. Its antigen is undetermined. TCRdb reanalysed the 5' RACE reads using MiXCR and keeps one entry per CDR3 protein. The sample consists of about 840,000 distinct CDR3 sequences, about 10% of them appearing once. The sample comes from a study of CD8 T cells in ankylosing spondylitis. Study-level findings and limits: Fewer than ten highly homologous variants made up a TCR beta motif that seemed to typify ankylosing spondylitis blood.

Germline lookup yields CDR1 SGHTA and CDR2 FQGNSA. V dropped 1 base and J dropped 6 bases, with 3 bases sitting between them. This CDR3 comprises 12 residues. The chain combines TRBV7-2 with TRBJ2-2; no reliable D call. The sequence came from a male donor with ankylosing spondylitis. The sequenced sample consisted of blood, either unsorted or a sorted T cell fraction (not recorded which). The CDR3 reads CASSLGPGELFF. CDR3 DNA sequence: TGTGCCAGCAGCTTAGGTCCCGGGGAGCTGTTTTTT.